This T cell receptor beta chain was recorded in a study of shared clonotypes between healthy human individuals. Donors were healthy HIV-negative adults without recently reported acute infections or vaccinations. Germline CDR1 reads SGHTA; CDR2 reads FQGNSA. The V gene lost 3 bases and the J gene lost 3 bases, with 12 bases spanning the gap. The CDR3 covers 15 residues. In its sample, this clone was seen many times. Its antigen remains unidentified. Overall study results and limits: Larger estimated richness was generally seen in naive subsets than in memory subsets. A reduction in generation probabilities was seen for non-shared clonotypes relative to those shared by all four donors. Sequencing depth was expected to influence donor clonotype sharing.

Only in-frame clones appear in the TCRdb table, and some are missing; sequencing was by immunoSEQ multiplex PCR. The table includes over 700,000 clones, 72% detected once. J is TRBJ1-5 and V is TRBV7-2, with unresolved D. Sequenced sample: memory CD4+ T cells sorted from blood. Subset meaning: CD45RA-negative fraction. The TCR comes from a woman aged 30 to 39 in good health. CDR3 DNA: TGTGCCAGCAGCTTGGAGGCCTTGACCAATCAGCCCCAGCATTTT. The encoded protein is CASSLEALTNQPQHF. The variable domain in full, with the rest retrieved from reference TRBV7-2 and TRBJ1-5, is GAGVSQSPSNKVTEKGKDVELRCDPISGHTALYWYRQSLGQGLEFLIYFQGNSAPDKSGLPSDRFSAERTGGSVSTLTIQRTQQEDSAVYLCASSLEALTNQPQHFGDGTRLSIL.